This TCR beta chain was identified during a study of T cell responses to AZD1222 COVID-19 vaccine. The protocol was immunoSEQ multiplex PCR, while the TCRdb copy is restricted to in-frame clones and leaves out a portion. The data show 100,000 to 150,000 clones, roughly 89% seen once. The CDR3 totals 17 residues. Germline CDR1 and CDR2: MNHNS and SASEGT. The V end lost 2 bases, the J end lost 0 bases, and 14 bases lay between the germline ends. The TCR originated in an adult in good health. Sequenced material: peripheral blood, taken on day 0 of AZD1222 vaccination. V is TRBV6-1 and J is TRBJ1-3; D is perhaps TRBD1 (5 bases). The CDR3 DNA sequence: TGTGCCAGCAGTGAATCTGACAGCCAATACTCTGGAAACACCATATATTTT. It yields the protein CASSESDSQYSGNTIYF.